This T cell receptor (beta chain) is from a study of blood T cell repertoires in COVID-19. Across the whole study: From the United States, Italy and Spain came samples of acute and convalescent COVID-19. The analysed material was cDNA or gDNA that came from T cells, B-cell-depleted T cells, or PBMCs.

V lost 3 bases and J 0 bases, leaving 9 bases between the germline ends. Germline assignment: CDR1 SGDLS and CDR2 YYNGEE. The CDR3 consists of 14 residues. Original methodology: Cell counts per sample came from amplifying reference gene primers. Only in-frame clones appear in the TCRdb table, and some are missing; sequencing was by immunoSEQ multiplex PCR. V and J calls and clone size come straight from that table; D and trimming were deduced from the DNA. Of some 63,000 clones listed, approximately 85% are singletons. This clone was picked up one time. The source of this sequence is a human donor in a cohort sampled during active COVID-19. The sample consisted of peripheral blood. This rearrangement joins TRBV9 to TRBJ2-5; maybe TRBD2 (6 bases). The CDR3 region has the DNA TGTGCCAGCAGCGGGAGGGCCAACCAAGAGACCCAGTACTTC. Its translation: CASSGRANQETQYF.